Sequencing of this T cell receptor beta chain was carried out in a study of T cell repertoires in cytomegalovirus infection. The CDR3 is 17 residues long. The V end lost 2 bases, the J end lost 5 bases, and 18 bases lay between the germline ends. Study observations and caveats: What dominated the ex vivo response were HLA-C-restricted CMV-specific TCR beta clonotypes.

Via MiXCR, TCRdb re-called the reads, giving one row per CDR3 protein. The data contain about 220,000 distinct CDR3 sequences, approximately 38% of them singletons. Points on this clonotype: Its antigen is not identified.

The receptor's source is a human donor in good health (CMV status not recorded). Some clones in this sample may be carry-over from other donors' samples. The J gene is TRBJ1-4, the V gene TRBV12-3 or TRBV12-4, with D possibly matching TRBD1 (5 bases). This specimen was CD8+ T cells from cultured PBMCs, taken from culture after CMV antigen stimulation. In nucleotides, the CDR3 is TGTGCCAGCAGTTTACGACAGAACATAGGTGGGAATGAAAAACTGTTTTTT. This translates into CASSLRQNIGGNEKLFF.